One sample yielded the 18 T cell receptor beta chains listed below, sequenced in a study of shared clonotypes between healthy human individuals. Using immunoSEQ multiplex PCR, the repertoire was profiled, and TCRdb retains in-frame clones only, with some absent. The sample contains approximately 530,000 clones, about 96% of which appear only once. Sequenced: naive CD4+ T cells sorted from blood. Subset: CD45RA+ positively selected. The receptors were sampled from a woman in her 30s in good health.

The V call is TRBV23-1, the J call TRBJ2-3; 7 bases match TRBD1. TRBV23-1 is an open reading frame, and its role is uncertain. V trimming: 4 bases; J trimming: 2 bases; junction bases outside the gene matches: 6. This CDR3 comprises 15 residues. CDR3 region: CASSPPGQSTDTQYF. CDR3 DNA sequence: TGCGCCAGCAGTCCACCGGGACAGTCCACAGATACGCAGTATTTT.

This chain's CDR3 is CATSKTRGGGYTF. The CDR3 coding sequence is TGTGCCACCAGCAAGACGAGGGGCGGAGGCTACACCTTC. This rearrangement joins TRBV15 to TRBJ1-2; D possibly corresponds to TRBD1 (5 bases). The germline V gene encodes CDR1 LNHNV and CDR2 YYDKDF (reference sequence). V lost 4 bases and J lost 8, with 14 bases in between. This CDR3 spans 13 amino acids. The variable domain in full, completed from reference TRBV15 and TRBJ1-2, reads DAMVIQNPRYQVTQFGKPVTLSCSQTLNHNVMYWYQQKSSQAPKLLFHYYDKDFNNEADTPDNFQSRRPNTSFCFLDIRSPGLGDTAMYLCATSKTRGGGYTFGSGTRLTVV.

This CDR3 reads CASSVEASGGPYNEQFF. DNA for the CDR3: TGTGCCAGCAGCGTAGAGGCTAGCGGGGGCCCCTACAATGAGCAGTTCTTC. The chain recombines TRBV9 with TRBJ2-1, with TRBD2 identical over 10 bases. Losses at the gene ends were 0 bases for V and 2 bases for J; bases not matched to a gene: 5. The germline V gene has CDR1 SGDLS and CDR2 YYNGEE. The CDR3 totals 17 residues.

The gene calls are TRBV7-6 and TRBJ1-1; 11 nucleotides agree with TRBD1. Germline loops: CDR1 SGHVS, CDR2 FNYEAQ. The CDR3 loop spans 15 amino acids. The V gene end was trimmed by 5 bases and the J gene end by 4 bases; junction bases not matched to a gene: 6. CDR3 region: CASSLMGQGVTEAFF. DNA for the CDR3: TGTGCCAGCAGCCTAATGGGACAGGGGGTCACTGAAGCTTTCTTT.

The CDR3 coding sequence is TGTGCCAGCAGGTCACAGGGCGGGGGCACTGAAGCTTTCTTT. Translating it yields CASRSQGGGTEAFF. The chain uses TRBV28 and TRBJ1-1; TRBD1 is a possible D gene (6 bases). The CDR3 has 14 amino acids. Trimming left V 6 bases short and J 4 bases short, with 15 bases between. Germline CDR1 MDHEN, CDR2 SYDVKM.

Here the CDR3 DNA reads TGTGCCAGCAGTTTCTCCCGGGACTCTGGGGCCAACGTCCTGACTTTC. It codes for CASSFSRDSGANVLTF. V usage is TRBV25-1 and J usage is TRBJ2-6, with D possibly matching TRBD2 (5 bases). Germline assignment: CDR1 MGHDK and CDR2 SYGVNS. Trimming pared 5 bases from V and 0 bases from J, leaving 11 bases between. The CDR3 has 16 residues.

In DNA form, the CDR3 reads TGTGCCAGTAGTATGTCGGGACAGGGGCTCTACGAGCAGTACTTC. As protein: CASSMSGQGLYEQYF. V usage is TRBV19 and J usage is TRBJ2-7; TRBD1 matches 10 bases. Looked up from germline, CDR1 is LNHDA and CDR2 is SQIVND (reference sequence). Unmatched junction bases numbered 5, after V lost 3 bases and J lost 3 bases. The CDR3 totals 15 residues.

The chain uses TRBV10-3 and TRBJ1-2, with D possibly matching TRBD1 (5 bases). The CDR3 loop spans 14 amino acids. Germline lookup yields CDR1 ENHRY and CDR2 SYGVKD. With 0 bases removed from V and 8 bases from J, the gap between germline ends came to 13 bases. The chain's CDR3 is CAISESDQGSGYTF. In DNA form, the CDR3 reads TGTGCCATCAGTGAGTCGGATCAGGGTTCCGGCTACACCTTC.

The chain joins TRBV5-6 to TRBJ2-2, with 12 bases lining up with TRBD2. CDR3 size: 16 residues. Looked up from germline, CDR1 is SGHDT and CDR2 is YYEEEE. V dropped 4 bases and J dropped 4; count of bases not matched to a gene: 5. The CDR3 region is CASSLGLAGSTGELFF. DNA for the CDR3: TGTGCCAGCAGCCTAGGACTAGCGGGGAGCACCGGGGAGCTGTTTTTT.

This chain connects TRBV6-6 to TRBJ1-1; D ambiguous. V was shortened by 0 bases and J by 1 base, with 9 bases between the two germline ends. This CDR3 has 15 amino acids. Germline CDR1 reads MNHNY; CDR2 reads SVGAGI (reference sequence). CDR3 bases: TGTGCCAGCAGTTACTCGAAGGGCAGGAACACTGAAGCTTTCTTT. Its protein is CASSYSKGRNTEAFF.

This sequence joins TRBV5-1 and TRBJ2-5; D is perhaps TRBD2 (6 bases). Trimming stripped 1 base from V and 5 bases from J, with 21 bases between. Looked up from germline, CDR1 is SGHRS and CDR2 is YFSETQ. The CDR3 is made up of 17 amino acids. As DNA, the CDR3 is TGCGCCAGCAGCTTGAAACCGCAAGGAGGGTACGGGGAGACCCAGTACTTC. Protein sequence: CASSLKPQGGYGETQYF.

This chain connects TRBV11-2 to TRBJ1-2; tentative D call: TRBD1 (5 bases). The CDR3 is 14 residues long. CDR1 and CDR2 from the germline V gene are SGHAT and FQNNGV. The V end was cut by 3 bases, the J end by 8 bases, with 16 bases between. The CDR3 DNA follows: TGTGCCAGCAGCTTGGGGCACGGGGCCGGGGGCTACACCTTC. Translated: CASSLGHGAGGYTF.

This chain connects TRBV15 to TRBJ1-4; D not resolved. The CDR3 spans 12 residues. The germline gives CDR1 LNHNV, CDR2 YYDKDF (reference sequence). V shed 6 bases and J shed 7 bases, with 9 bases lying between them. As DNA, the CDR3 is TGTGCCACCAGAGGCAACGGTGAAAAACTGTTTTTT. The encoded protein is CATRGNGEKLFF.

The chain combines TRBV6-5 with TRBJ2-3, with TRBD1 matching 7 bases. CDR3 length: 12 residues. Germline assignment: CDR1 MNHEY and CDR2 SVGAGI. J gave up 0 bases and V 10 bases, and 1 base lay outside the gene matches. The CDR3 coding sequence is TGTGCCACCAGGGGGAGCACAGATACGCAGTATTTT. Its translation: CATRGSTDTQYF.

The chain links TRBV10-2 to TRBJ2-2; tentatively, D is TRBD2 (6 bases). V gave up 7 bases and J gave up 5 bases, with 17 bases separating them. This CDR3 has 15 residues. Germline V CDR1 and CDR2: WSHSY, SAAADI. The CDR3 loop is CASIELAPSTGELFF. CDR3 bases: TGCGCCAGCATCGAACTAGCTCCGTCTACCGGGGAGCTGTTTTTT.

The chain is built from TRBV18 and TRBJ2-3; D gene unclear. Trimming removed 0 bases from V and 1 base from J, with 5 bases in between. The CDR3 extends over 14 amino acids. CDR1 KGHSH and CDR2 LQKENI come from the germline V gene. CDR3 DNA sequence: TGTGCCAGCTCACCACCGGCCCGCACAGATACGCAGTATTTT. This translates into CASSPPARTDTQYF.

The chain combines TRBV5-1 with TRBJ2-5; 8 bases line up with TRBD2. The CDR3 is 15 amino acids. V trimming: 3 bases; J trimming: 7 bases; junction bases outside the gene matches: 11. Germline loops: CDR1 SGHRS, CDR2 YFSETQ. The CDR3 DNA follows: TGCGCCAGCAGCTCGGGGGGGGACTCCCCAGGGACCCAGTACTTC. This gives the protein CASSSGGDSPGTQYF.

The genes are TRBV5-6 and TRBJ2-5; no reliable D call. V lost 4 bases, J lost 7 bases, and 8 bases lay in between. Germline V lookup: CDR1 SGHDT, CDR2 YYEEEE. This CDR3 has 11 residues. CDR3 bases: TGTGCCAGCAGCCTCGGCGGGACCCAGTACTTC. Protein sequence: CASSLGGTQYF.